What follows are 4 T cell receptor beta chains derived from one specimen sequenced in a study of Ad26.COV2.S vaccination and SARS-CoV-2 variants. The method was immunoSEQ multiplex PCR; TCRdb's version includes in-frame clones alone and lacks a portion of them. The sample includes roughly 700,000 clones, more than 70% of them seen just once. Regarding treatment: roughly 18 received Ad26.COV2.S at low or high dose, single or two shots; about 5 received placebo; per-sample allocation not given. All samples were drawn on day 63, counting from the first vaccine or placebo injection. This sample comprised peripheral blood, obtained in a trial of Ad26.COV2.S vaccine versus placebo. These receptors came from a person between 18 and 59 years old who received the Ad26.COV2.S COVID-19 vaccine or a placebo.

This clone was detected only once. The chain has TRBV24-1 and TRBJ2-7, with D maybe TRBD1 (5 bases). This CDR3 spans 15 amino acids. The germline CDR1 and CDR2 sequences are KGHDR and SFDVKD. The V and J ends lost 2 bases and 2 bases respectively, with 12 bases between them. CDR3 bases: TGTGCCACCAGTGATTCAGAACAGGTTCCCTACGAGCAGTACTTC. This encodes CATSDSEQVPYEQYF.

This chain uses TRBV18 with TRBJ2-3; D possibly corresponds to TRBD1 (5 bases). The V gene's germline CDR1 is KGHSH and CDR2 LQKENI. The ends were cut back, 1 base at V and 4 bases at J, with 9 bases in the middle. The CDR3 contains 14 residues. The CDR3 bases are TGTGCCAGCTCACCACAGGGGATTGCAGATACGCAGTATTTT. The encoded protein is CASSPQGIADTQYF.

This chain links TRBV10-3 with TRBJ2-2; D ambiguous. The germline V gene has CDR1 ENHRY and CDR2 SYGVKD. The CDR3 loop spans 13 amino acids. V lost 9 bases and J 4 bases, leaving 12 bases between the germline ends. The CDR3 reads CAMSIMGTGELFF. CDR3 nucleotides: TGTGCCATGTCAATCATGGGCACCGGGGAGCTGTTTTTT.

The chain recombines TRBV6-2 or TRBV6-3 with TRBJ1-5; tentative D call: TRBD1 (5 bases). Germline CDR1 is MNHEY and CDR2 is SVGEGT. The CDR3 runs 14 residues. V was trimmed by 6 bases and J by 3 bases, leaving 12 bases between them. CDR3 DNA sequence: TGTGCCAGCAGCCCTGTACAGGTCAATCAGCCCCAGCATTTT. This encodes CASSPVQVNQPQHF.